This TCR beta chain was captured by sequencing in a study of cytomegalovirus exposure and HLA in healthy donors. As regards this clone: Its matching antigen is unknown.

Germline V gene data show CDR1 as SGHRS and CDR2 as YFSETQ. The CDR3 spans 17 residues. The ends were cut back, 3 bases at V and 5 bases at J, with 22 bases in the middle. Findings and caveats of the study: Clonal expansion was found to be greater in HLA-associated TCR beta chains than in equally common others in a later analysis. A later analysis reportedly found fewer N-insertions in an Asian-associated ancestry cluster than the roughly 700-donor mean. When analyzed later, a missense DCLRE1C variant was found to be linked to TCR beta V- and J-gene trimming. In terms of immune exposure information, only CMV serostatus was available.

The PCR made use of 60 Vbeta and 13 Jbeta primers. Clones were read by immunoSEQ multiplex PCR, and TCRdb kept only the in-frame ones, dropping some. This sample carries 150,000 or so clones, with about 2.2% going to the ten biggest clones. The rearrangement joins TRBV5-1 to TRBJ2-3, with a possible D match to TRBD2 (5 bases). The receptor was derived from a woman aged 18-29 years in good health and CMV-seronegative. Sequencing was carried out using PBMCs. The CDR3 spells CASSSRSERGRKDTQYF. DNA of the CDR3: TGCGCCAGCAGCTCGAGGTCCGAACGGGGAAGAAAAGATACGCAGTATTTT. Full variable domain (outside the CDR3, taken from reference TRBV5-1 and TRBJ2-3): KAGVTQTPRYLIKTRGQQVTLSCSPISGHRSVSWYQQTPGQGLQFLFEYFSETQRNKGNFPGRFSGRQFSNSRSEMNVSTLELGDSALYLCASSSRSERGRKDTQYFGPGTRLTVL.